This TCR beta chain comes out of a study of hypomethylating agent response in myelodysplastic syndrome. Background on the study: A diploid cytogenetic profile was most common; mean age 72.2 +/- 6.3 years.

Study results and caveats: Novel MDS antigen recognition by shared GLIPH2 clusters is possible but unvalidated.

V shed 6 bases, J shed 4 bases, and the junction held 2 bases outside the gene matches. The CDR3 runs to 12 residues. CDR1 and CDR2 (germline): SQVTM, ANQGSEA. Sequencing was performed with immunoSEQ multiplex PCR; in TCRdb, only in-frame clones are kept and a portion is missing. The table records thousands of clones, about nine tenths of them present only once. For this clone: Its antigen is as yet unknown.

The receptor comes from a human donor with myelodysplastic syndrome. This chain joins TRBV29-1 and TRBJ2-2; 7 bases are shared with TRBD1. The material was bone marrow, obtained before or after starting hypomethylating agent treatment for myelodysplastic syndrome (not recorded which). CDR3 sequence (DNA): TGCAGCGTGGCAGGGGGCACCGGGGAGCTGTTTTTT. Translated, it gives CSVAGGTGELFF.